Following are 13 T cell receptor beta chains from one sample sequenced in a study of shared clonotypes between healthy human individuals. Measured with immunoSEQ multiplex PCR; TCRdb has only the in-frame clones, and not every one. The table records about 980,000 clones, over 60% of them present only once. Sequences were obtained from memory CD4+ T cells sorted from blood. Subset: CD45RA-negative fraction. The receptors originated from a man between 18 and 35 years old in good health.

The chain combines TRBV7-9 with TRBJ1-1; 10 bases are shared with TRBD1. This CDR3 spans 16 amino acids. After removal of 2 bases from V and 7 bases from J, the junction contained 10 bases not matched to a gene. Germline V lookup: CDR1 SEHNR, CDR2 FQNEAQ (reference sequence). The CDR3 sequence is CASSLSMSRDRGEAFF. The CDR3 nucleotides read TGTGCCAGCAGCTTATCTATGTCCCGGGACAGGGGTGAAGCTTTCTTT.

In regard to this clone: Other DNA sequences of this sample code for an identical CDR3. This rearrangement joins TRBV30 to TRBJ2-5; TRBD2 agrees at 8 bases. With V trimmed by 1 base and J by 4 bases, 2 bases remained unmatched. From germline, CDR1 is GTSNPN and CDR2 SVGIG (reference sequence). CDR3 length: 13 residues. The CDR3 spells CAWSGLASETQYF. The CDR3 DNA follows: TGTGCCTGGAGTGGACTAGCGTCAGAGACCCAGTACTTC.

The chain combines TRBV13 with TRBJ2-7; TRBD1 aligns across 10 bases. CDR3 size: 17 residues. Trimming took 3 bases from V and 1 from J; bases not matched to a gene: 9. Germline V gene lookup returns CDR1 PRHDT and CDR2 FYEKMQ (reference sequence). The CDR3 is CASSFRPGTGVSYEQYF. CDR3 nucleotide sequence: TGTGCCAGCAGCTTCCGTCCCGGGACAGGGGTATCCTACGAGCAGTACTTC.

On this clone itself: This specimen includes other DNA sequences encoding the same CDR3. The chain recombines TRBV20-1 with TRBJ1-2; D is uncertain. This CDR3 comprises 11 residues. Germline-derived CDR1 and CDR2 are DFQATT and SNEGSKA (reference sequence). Trimming stripped 3 bases from V and 3 bases from J, with 5 bases between. The CDR3, as DNA: TGCAGTGCTAGGACGGACTATGGCTACACCTTC. Protein product: CSARTDYGYTF.

The chain carries TRBV5-4 and TRBJ1-2, with TRBD1 matching over 9 bases. CDR3 length equals 14 residues. The ends lost 3 bases at V and 5 bases at J; junction bases unmatched: 5. Germline CDR1 and CDR2: SGHNT and YYREEE (reference sequence). Written as DNA, the CDR3 is TGTGCCAGCAGCTCCCGACAGGGGGATTATGGCTACACCTTC. This encodes CASSSRQGDYGYTF.

This clone was recorded many times. This chain uses TRBV29-1 with TRBJ2-3; a possible D gene is TRBD2 (7 bases). The CDR3 is 13 residues long. Trimming shortened V by 7 bases and J by 0 bases, and 11 bases separated the two germline ends. The germline V gene has CDR1 SQVTM and CDR2 ANQGSEA. CDR3 sequence (DNA): TGCAGCGGGGGGGGCGGGAGCACAGATACGCAGTATTTT. It translates to CSGGGGSTDTQYF.

This clone was observed a single time. This rearrangement joins TRBV7-9 to TRBJ2-1; 7 nucleotides line up with TRBD2. The trim removed 4 bases at V and 7 bases at J, leaving 10 bases unmatched. Germline CDR1 and CDR2: SEHNR and FQNEAQ (reference sequence). This CDR3 is 15 amino acids long. The CDR3 spells CASSSVGGSRNEQFF. The CDR3 DNA is TGTGCCAGCAGCTCCGTGGGCGGGAGTAGGAATGAGCAGTTCTTC.

This clone has more than one count but fewer than ten. The chain employs TRBV6-6 and TRBJ2-2; D might be TRBD1 or TRBD2, each matching 5 bases. With 0 bases removed from V and 0 bases from J, the gap between germline ends came to 8 bases. CDR3 length equals 16 residues. CDR1 and CDR2 (germline): MNHNY, SVGAGI (reference sequence). The CDR3 bases are TGTGCCAGCAGTTACTCGCAGGGAGCGAACACCGGGGAGCTGTTTTTT. Translated, it gives CASSYSQGANTGELFF.

This clone was seen at least ten times. V is TRBV9 and J is TRBJ2-7; no clear D gene. Trimming shortened V by 0 bases and J by 5 bases, and 18 bases separated the two germline ends. Per the germline V gene, CDR1 is SGDLS and CDR2 is YYNGEE. This CDR3 contains 16 residues. The CDR3 sequence: CASSVVGGTKRDEQYF. The CDR3 nucleotides are TGTGCCAGCAGCGTAGTGGGTGGTACAAAACGGGACGAGCAGTACTTC.

The gene calls are TRBV4-1 and TRBJ2-3, with 14 bases lining up with TRBD2. J lost 1 base, V lost 7 bases, and 16 bases had no gene match. The CDR3 has 20 residues. The germline V gene encodes CDR1 MGHRA and CDR2 YSYEKL. Written as DNA, the CDR3 is TGCGCCAGCACCTTAAGAGGGGGACTAGCGGGAGACGGTGGCACAGATACGCAGTATTTT. Its protein product is CASTLRGGLAGDGGTDTQYF.

CDR3: CASSQTQGYEQYF. The CDR3 DNA follows: TGTGCCAGTAGTCAGACCCAGGGGTACGAGCAGTACTTC. The rearrangement links TRBV19 to TRBJ2-7, with D perhaps TRBD1 (6 bases). Trimming removed 5 bases at V and 4 bases at J, with 12 bases between. Germline V lookup: CDR1 LNHDA, CDR2 SQIVND (reference sequence). The CDR3 has 13 amino acids.

V gene TRBV18 combines with J gene TRBJ1-4, with 9 bases lining up with TRBD1. The length of the CDR3 is 15 residues. J was trimmed by 7 bases and V by 3 bases; bases with no gene match: 6. The germline V gene encodes CDR1 KGHSH and CDR2 LQKENI. CDR3 sequence reads: CASSPDRGFTEKLFF. Here the CDR3 DNA reads TGTGCCAGCTCACCCGACAGGGGGTTTACTGAAAAACTGTTTTTT.

The genes are TRBV5-1 and TRBJ1-1; the D is unclear. Germline loops: CDR1 SGHRS, CDR2 YFSETQ. This CDR3 spans 13 amino acids. V lost 7 bases and J 5 bases, leaving 15 bases between the germline ends. CDR3 loop: CASSRNLETEAFF. The CDR3 DNA reads as TGCGCCAGCTCCCGGAATCTAGAAACTGAAGCTTTCTTT.